This T cell receptor (beta chain) was sequenced in a study of cytomegalovirus exposure and HLA in healthy donors. Amplification used 60 Vbeta primers and 13 Jbeta primers. Produced via immunoSEQ multiplex PCR; TCRdb's table is partial and in-frame only. The sample records 100,000 to 150,000 clones, about four fifths being singletons. V gave up 6 bases and J gave up 2 bases; unmatched junction bases: 13. The CDR3 loop spans 18 amino acids. Germline loops: CDR1 MDHEN, CDR2 SYDVKM. Study results and limitations: Donors belonging to an Asian-associated ancestry cluster reportedly showed fewer N-insertions in productive TCRs than the 666-donor mean, according to what a later analysis found. Beyond CMV serostatus, there was no information to go on about immune exposure.

When sampled, the donors appeared nominally healthy, though they likely had unrecorded immune exposures. This clone came up once. The antigen is undetermined. The chain couples TRBV28 to TRBJ2-5, with 12 bases that match TRBD2. Sequencing input: PBMCs. This TCR came from a woman in her thirties or forties in good health and CMV-seronegative. CDR3 nucleotide sequence: TGTGCCAGCAGCCTAGCGGGAGGGGTTGGACTGCAGCAAGAGACCCAGTACTTC. Protein product: CASSLAGGVGLQQETQYF.